These T cell receptor beta chains were read from a single sample in a study of early T cells in non-severe SARS-CoV-2 infection. TCRdb re-called the 5' RACE reads with MiXCR, one entry per CDR3 protein. The data show around 40,000 distinct CDR3 sequences, about 6.3% seen once. The sequencing sample was made of whole blood. Receptors originate from an adult who was a healthcare worker with PCR-confirmed SARS-CoV-2 infection or an uninfected control (not recorded which). CDR3s include the opening cysteine and the closing phenylalanine or tryptophan. Each record gives: V gene, J gene, CDR3 protein.

V: TRBV5-1; J: TRBJ1-1; CDR3: CASSEQLSAEAFF
V: TRBV5-5; J: TRBJ2-7; CDR3: CASSPPSSTYEQYF
V: TRBV5-1; J: TRBJ2-1; CDR3: CASSSSGSSSYNEQFF
V: TRBV19; J: TRBJ1-2; CDR3: CASGSGNYGYTF
V: TRBV6-6; J: TRBJ1-3; CDR3: CASSSSRIAGNTIYF
V: TRBV4-3; J: TRBJ1-3; CDR3: CASSQDLNSGNTIYF
V: TRBV2; J: TRBJ1-1; CDR3: CASSATPTGSFGEAFF
V: TRBV7-8; J: TRBJ1-2; CDR3: CASRGAWDGNYGYTF
V: TRBV3-1; J: TRBJ2-1; CDR3: CASSNTSGRGGNEQFF
V: TRBV7-2; J: TRBJ2-1; CDR3: CASSRSGRADREQFF
V: TRBV10-3; J: TRBJ2-7; CDR3: CAISESSYLQAYEQYF
V: TRBV19; J: TRBJ2-1; CDR3: CASSTLAGQKFF
V: TRBV20-1; J: TRBJ2-4; CDR3: CSGVLGLAKNIQYF
V: TRBV30; J: TRBJ1-5; CDR3: CAWSTGYNQPQHF
V: TRBV5-1; J: TRBJ2-2; CDR3: CASSPSRVVSGELFF
V: TRBV5-1; J: TRBJ2-5; CDR3: CASSLAPEETQYF
V: TRBV28; J: TRBJ2-2; CDR3: CASSPSGRVSGELFF
V: TRBV7-3; J: TRBJ1-1; CDR3: CASSLQGTGEAFF
V: TRBV12-3/TRBV12-4; J: TRBJ1-2; CDR3: CASSLEGVDGYTF
V: TRBV2; J: TRBJ1-5; CDR3: CASSESGTNQPQHF
V: TRBV7-8; J: TRBJ2-7; CDR3: CASSLVENEQYF
V: TRBV28; J: TRBJ2-3; CDR3: CASSRTSGSTDTQYF
V: TRBV27; J: TRBJ2-7; CDR3: CASNPGARFSYEQYF
V: TRBV27; J: TRBJ2-3; CDR3: CASSPLPSKRGGTQYF
V: TRBV6-2/TRBV6-3; J: TRBJ2-7; CDR3: CASMRRPRDEQYF
V: TRBV7-2; J: TRBJ2-7; CDR3: CASSLAGLAGYEQYF
V: TRBV30; J: TRBJ2-7; CDR3: CAWRLQYEQYF
V: TRBV6-1; J: TRBJ2-3; CDR3: CASTSGNALYTQYF
V: TRBV10-2; J: TRBJ2-1; CDR3: CASSRDLSSYNEQFF
V: TRBV2; J: TRBJ1-1; CDR3: CASSIVVNTEAFF